This is a list of T cell receptor beta chains from one sample in a study of beta chain features in type 1 diabetes. This table comes from immunoSEQ multiplex PCR, and its TCRdb copy is limited to in-frame clones, with some not included. The data hold roughly 500,000 clones, with about an eighth observed a single time. The sequencing sample was made of naive CD4+ T cells from blood. These receptors all stem from a woman younger than 35 in good health. Each CDR3 is given with its conserved first and last residue. Each record gives: D gene, J gene, V gene, clone size, CDR3 protein, CDR3 DNA. A D gene is named only where the DNA matches it firmly. Expanded clones are given a class, and other clones once, few, many or no size at all.

d_gene: .; j_gene: TRBJ1-1; v_gene: TRBV15; abundance: .; CDR3aa: CATSRDSGPNTEAFF; CDR3nt: TGTGCCACCAGCAGAGATTCTGGGCCGAACACTGAAGCTTTCTTT
d_gene: .; j_gene: TRBJ1-1; v_gene: TRBV5-1; abundance: .; CDR3aa: CASSSTRARGGSTEAFF; CDR3nt: TGCGCCAGCAGCTCGACCAGGGCCCGGGGAGGCAGTACTGAAGCTTTCTTT
d_gene: .; j_gene: TRBJ1-6; v_gene: TRBV14; abundance: .; CDR3aa: CASSQDLRTLHF; CDR3nt: TGTGCCAGCAGCCAAGACTTGCGGACCCTCCACTTT
d_gene: TRBD2; j_gene: TRBJ2-5; v_gene: TRBV5-4; abundance: .; CDR3aa: CASSLTGGGVQETQYF; CDR3nt: TGTGCCAGCAGCTTGACGGGCGGGGGGGTCCAAGAGACCCAGTACTTC
d_gene: TRBD1; j_gene: TRBJ1-5; v_gene: TRBV6-6; abundance: few; CDR3aa: CASSDASTGQASF; CDR3nt: TGTGCCAGCAGTGACGCCTCCACGGGACAGGCGTCTTTT
d_gene: .; j_gene: TRBJ2-1; v_gene: TRBV5-1; abundance: few; CDR3aa: CASSLRQSASYNEQFF; CDR3nt: TGCGCCAGCAGCCTAAGACAGAGCGCCTCCTACAATGAGCAGTTCTTC
d_gene: .; j_gene: TRBJ1-6; v_gene: TRBV15; abundance: .; CDR3aa: CATSRGQKNNSPLHF; CDR3nt: TGTGCCACCAGCAGAGGACAGAAAAATAATTCACCCCTCCACTTT
d_gene: .; j_gene: TRBJ2-7; v_gene: TRBV5-1; abundance: .; CDR3aa: CASSDVSTGGEQYF; CDR3nt: TGCGCCAGCAGCGACGTGAGCACAGGCGGCGAGCAGTACTTC
d_gene: TRBD1; j_gene: TRBJ2-5; v_gene: TRBV9; abundance: few; CDR3aa: CASSPRTGVGTQYF; CDR3nt: TGTGCCAGCAGCCCTCGGACAGGGGTTGGGACCCAGTACTTC
d_gene: .; j_gene: TRBJ2-2; v_gene: TRBV29-1; abundance: .; CDR3aa: CSVEAATANTGELFF; CDR3nt: TGCAGCGTTGAAGCGGCTACCGCGAACACCGGGGAGCTGTTTTTT
d_gene: .; j_gene: TRBJ2-3; v_gene: TRBV9; abundance: few; CDR3aa: CASSPSRGTDTQYF; CDR3nt: TGTGCCAGCAGCCCTAGCAGAGGCACAGATACGCAGTATTTT
d_gene: .; j_gene: TRBJ1-1; v_gene: TRBV7-2; abundance: .; CDR3aa: CASSSQTGTEAFF; CDR3nt: TGTGCCAGCAGCTCACAAACAGGGACTGAAGCTTTCTTT
d_gene: .; j_gene: TRBJ2-5; v_gene: TRBV19; abundance: .; CDR3aa: CASSIWGSGKETQYF; CDR3nt: TGTGCCAGTAGTATATGGGGCTCGGGCAAAGAGACCCAGTACTTC
d_gene: TRBD2; j_gene: TRBJ2-7; v_gene: TRBV14; abundance: .; CDR3aa: CASSLAGVRYEQYF; CDR3nt: TGTGCCAGCAGCCTAGCGGGAGTCCGCTACGAGCAGTACTTC
d_gene: .; j_gene: TRBJ1-1; v_gene: TRBV21-1; abundance: few; CDR3aa: CASSKGDTEAFF; CDR3nt: TGTGCCAGCAGCAAAGGGGACACTGAAGCTTTCTTT
d_gene: .; j_gene: TRBJ2-1; v_gene: TRBV19; abundance: .; CDR3aa: CASAPQRTYNEQFF; CDR3nt: TGTGCCAGCGCTCCGCAGCGTACCTACAATGAGCAGTTCTTC
d_gene: TRBD1; j_gene: TRBJ1-2; v_gene: TRBV9; abundance: .; CDR3aa: CASSGDRAYGYTF; CDR3nt: TGTGCCAGCAGCGGGGACAGGGCCTATGGCTACACCTTC
d_gene: TRBD1; j_gene: TRBJ1-6; v_gene: TRBV7-9; abundance: few; CDR3aa: CASSFGTGTINSPLHF; CDR3nt: TGTGCCAGCAGCTTCGGGACAGGGACGATCAATTCACCCCTCCACTTT
d_gene: .; j_gene: TRBJ1-5; v_gene: TRBV19; abundance: .; CDR3aa: CASQDRHSNQPQHF; CDR3nt: TGTGCCTCCCAAGACAGGCATAGCAATCAGCCCCAGCATTTT
d_gene: .; j_gene: TRBJ2-2; v_gene: TRBV9; abundance: .; CDR3aa: CASSGVNTGELFF; CDR3nt: TGTGCCAGCTCAGGGGTGAACACCGGGGAGCTGTTTTTT
d_gene: .; j_gene: TRBJ1-5; v_gene: TRBV30; abundance: few; CDR3aa: CAWTPGYSNQPQHF; CDR3nt: TGTGCCTGGACCCCGGGGTATAGCAATCAGCCCCAGCATTTT
d_gene: .; j_gene: TRBJ1-1; v_gene: TRBV28; abundance: .; CDR3aa: CASSSNLGAHAFF; CDR3nt: TGTGCCAGCAGTTCAAATCTGGGGGCGCATGCTTTCTTT
d_gene: .; j_gene: TRBJ2-1; v_gene: TRBV5-1; abundance: .; CDR3aa: CASSPGSSYNEQFF; CDR3nt: TGCGCCAGCTCCCCGGGGAGCTCCTACAATGAGCAGTTCTTC
d_gene: .; j_gene: TRBJ2-3; v_gene: TRBV29-1; abundance: few; CDR3aa: CSVEVPFLTDTQYF; CDR3nt: TGCAGCGTTGAGGTACCCTTTCTCACAGATACGCAGTATTTT
d_gene: .; j_gene: TRBJ2-3; v_gene: TRBV29-1; abundance: .; CDR3aa: CSVVSSTDTQYF; CDR3nt: TGCAGCGTTGTTTCTAGCACAGATACGCAGTATTTT
d_gene: .; j_gene: TRBJ1-3; v_gene: TRBV20-1; abundance: .; CDR3aa: CSAPRGNTIYF; CDR3nt: TGCAGTGCTCCACGGGGAAACACCATATATTTT
d_gene: .; j_gene: TRBJ1-2; v_gene: TRBV29-1; abundance: .; CDR3aa: CSATPGLTPDGYTF; CDR3nt: TGCAGCGCGACCCCGGGACTTACGCCTGATGGCTACACCTTC
d_gene: .; j_gene: TRBJ1-1; v_gene: TRBV19; abundance: few; CDR3aa: CASSTTGITVTF; CDR3nt: TGTGCCAGTAGTACAACGGGGATCACGGTGACTTTT
d_gene: .; j_gene: TRBJ2-1; v_gene: TRBV29-1; abundance: few; CDR3aa: CSVGPGGDEQFF; CDR3nt: TGCAGCGTGGGCCCAGGGGGGGATGAGCAGTTCTTC
d_gene: .; j_gene: TRBJ1-1; v_gene: TRBV7-9; abundance: .; CDR3aa: CASSPPGGRAFF; CDR3nt: TGTGCCAGCAGCCCACCCGGGGGACGGGCTTTCTTT
d_gene: .; j_gene: TRBJ2-7; v_gene: TRBV18; abundance: .; CDR3aa: CASGNFSYEQYF; CDR3nt: TGTGCCAGCGGAAACTTCTCCTACGAGCAGTACTTC